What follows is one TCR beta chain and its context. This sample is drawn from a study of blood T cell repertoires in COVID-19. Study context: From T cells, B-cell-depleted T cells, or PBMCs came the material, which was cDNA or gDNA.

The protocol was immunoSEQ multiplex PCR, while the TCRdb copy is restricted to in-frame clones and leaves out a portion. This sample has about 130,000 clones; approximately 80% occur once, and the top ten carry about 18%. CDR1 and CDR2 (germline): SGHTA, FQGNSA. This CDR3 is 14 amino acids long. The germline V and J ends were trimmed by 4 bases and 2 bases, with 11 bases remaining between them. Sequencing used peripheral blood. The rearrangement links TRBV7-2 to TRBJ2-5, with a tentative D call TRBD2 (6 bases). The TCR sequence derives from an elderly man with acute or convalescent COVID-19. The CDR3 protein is CASSSAGGQETQYF. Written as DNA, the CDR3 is TGTGCCAGCAGCTCGGCAGGAGGGCAAGAGACCCAGTACTTC.